This T cell receptor (beta chain) is from a study of early T cells in non-severe SARS-CoV-2 infection. The wider study: Chains stayed unpaired after sequencing of bulk RNA from unsorted whole blood.

Comment on this clonotype: The target antigen is unknown.

Individual cDNA molecules were tagged with unique molecular identifiers. TCRdb analysed the 5' RACE reads with MiXCR anew, one entry per CDR3 protein. The sample shows more than 65,000 distinct CDR3 sequences, about 13% of them seen only once. Broader study findings: Sequences matched to VDJdb favored anti-spike CD8 responses, while private and CD4 specificities were missed.

The clonotype was recovered from an adult who was a healthcare worker with PCR-confirmed SARS-CoV-2 infection or an uninfected control (not recorded which). Sequenced input: whole blood.

In DNA, the CDR3 is TGTGCCAGCAGTCTCACGCGGGGACCACAAGAGACCCAGTACTTC. Protein sequence: CASSLTRGPQETQYF. The genes are TRBV12-3 or TRBV12-4 and TRBJ2-5, with D possibly TRBD2 on 6 matching bases. V was cut by 5 bases and J by 2 bases, with 15 bases left in between. The length of the CDR3 is 15 residues.